The 16 T cell receptor beta chains given below trace back to one sample, sequenced in a study of identical twins. TCRdb used MiXCR to reprocess the 5' RACE reads, holding one entry per CDR3 protein. Of 250,000 to 350,000 distinct CDR3 sequences in the sample, about 8.1% were seen once. The same data also contributed to another study, on yellow fever vaccine responses in identical twins.

The specimen was memory (CD45RO+) T cells sorted from blood. Source of these receptors: a woman aged 18-30 years in good health.

Ten or more counts support this clonotype. The J gene is TRBJ2-1, the V gene TRBV5-1; the match to TRBD2 covers 8 bases. The V gene end was trimmed by 0 bases and the J gene end by 2 bases; junction bases not matched to a gene: 4. This CDR3 region has 16 residues. Germline V gene lookup returns CDR1 SGHRS and CDR2 YFSETQ. The CDR3 region has the DNA TGCGCCAGCAGCTTGGCCGAAGCGGGGGCCTACAATGAGCAGTTCTTC. As protein: CASSLAEAGAYNEQFF. Full variable domain (missing parts from reference TRBV5-1 and TRBJ2-1): KAGVTQTPRYLIKTRGQQVTLSCSPISGHRSVSWYQQTPGQGLQFLFEYFSETQRNKGNFPGRFSGRQFSNSRSEMNVSTLELGDSALYLCASSLAEAGAYNEQFFGPGTRLTVL.

This clonotype was picked up many times. Here the CDR3 DNA reads TGTGCCAGCAGCTTATCGACACAGCATCCAACTAATGAAAAACTGTTTTTT. Translation: CASSLSTQHPTNEKLFF. V gene TRBV7-9 combines with J gene TRBJ1-4; D is unresolved. The V end lost 2 bases, the J end lost 0 bases, and 13 bases lay between the germline ends. Germline values: CDR1 SEHNR, CDR2 FQNEAQ (reference sequence). This CDR3 is built from 17 residues.

This clonotype was counted only a few times. The chain recombines TRBV29-1 with TRBJ2-3, with 7 positions matching TRBD1. Germline CDR1 and CDR2: SQVTM and ANQGSEA. Trimming cost V 6 bases and J 6 bases; bases outside gene matches: 9. CDR3 length: 13 amino acids. The CDR3 sequence: CSVKGARSDTQYF. As DNA, the CDR3 is TGCAGCGTCAAGGGGGCCCGGTCCGATACGCAGTATTTT.

At least ten counts were recorded for this clonotype. The chain uses TRBV5-1 and TRBJ2-1; D ambiguous. The CDR3 is 15 residues long. CDR1 is SGHRS, CDR2 YFSETQ, per germline. V was pared by 0 bases and J by 5 bases, with 12 bases between. The CDR3 protein is CASSLGLGKNNEQFF. The CDR3 DNA reads as TGCGCCAGCAGCTTGGGTTTGGGGAAGAACAATGAGCAGTTCTTC.

This clonotype was seen ten or more times. V and J are TRBV6-1 and TRBJ2-2, with TRBD1 matching over 10 bases. The CDR3 spans 13 residues. The germline CDR1 and CDR2 sequences are MNHNS and SASEGT. Trimming cost V 11 bases and J 4 bases; bases outside gene matches: 4. The CDR3 loop is CAAGTGVTGELFF. CDR3 nucleotides: TGTGCCGCGGGGACAGGGGTCACCGGGGAGCTGTTTTTT.

A few counts support this clonotype. V is TRBV20-1 and J is TRBJ2-7; 7 bases fit TRBD2. This CDR3 is 13 amino acids long. Per germline, CDR1 DFQATT and CDR2 SNEGSKA (reference sequence). V lost 5 bases to trimming and J lost 3 bases; unmatched junction nucleotides: 7. The CDR3 region has the DNA TGCAGTGCTCTACCGGGAGGAAACTACGAGCAGTACTTC. It codes for CSALPGGNYEQYF.

The J gene is TRBJ1-2, the V gene TRBV6-2 or TRBV6-3; D unclear. V dropped 7 bases and J dropped 4 bases, with 13 bases sitting between them. The CDR3 loop spans 13 amino acids. Germline V CDR1 and CDR2: MNHEY, SVGEGT. The CDR3 protein is CASTYGWGYGYTF. As DNA, the CDR3 is TGTGCCAGCACCTACGGATGGGGCTATGGCTACACCTTC.

Many counts were recorded for this clonotype. The chain joins TRBV18 to TRBJ2-1, with 8 bases lining up with TRBD1. This CDR3 is 14 amino acids long. Germline V CDR1 and CDR2: KGHSH, LQKENI. V gave up 3 bases and J gave up 7 bases; unmatched junction bases: 5. Written as DNA, the CDR3 is TGTGCCAGCTCACCTGCAGGGGGCGGAAATGAGCAGTTCTTC. Translated, it gives CASSPAGGGNEQFF. Filled out from reference TRBV18 and TRBJ2-1, the complete variable domain reads NAGVMQNPRHLVRRRGQEARLRCSPMKGHSHVYWYRQLPEEGLKFMVYLQKENIIDESGMPKERFSAEFPKEGPSILRIQQVVRGDSAAYFCASSPAGGGNEQFFGPGTRLTVL.

There are a few counts of this clonotype. This chain uses TRBV7-2 with TRBJ1-2; 7 nucleotides align to TRBD1. The length of the CDR3 is 14 residues. V gave up 4 bases and J gave up 6 bases; unmatched junction bases: 8. Per germline, CDR1 SGHTA and CDR2 FQGNSA. DNA for the CDR3: TGTGCCAGCAGCTCCCTGGAGACAGGGAATGGCTACACCTTC. This encodes CASSSLETGNGYTF.

Ten or more counts support this clonotype. V is TRBV7-9 and J is TRBJ2-3; D remains unclear. V was cut by 5 bases and J by 1 base, with 10 bases left in between. This CDR3 has 14 amino acids. Germline CDR1 reads SEHNR; CDR2 reads FQNEAQ (reference sequence). Here the CDR3 reads CASSPAGRTDTQYF. The CDR3 nucleotides are TGTGCCAGCAGCCCGGCCGGCCGCACAGATACGCAGTATTTT.

A few counts support this clonotype. The chain has TRBV6-1 and TRBJ2-1; 9 bases are a match to TRBD1. V trimming: 3 bases; J trimming: 7 bases; junction bases outside the gene matches: 4. There are 14 residues in the CDR3. The germline gives CDR1 MNHNS, CDR2 SASEGT. This CDR3 is CASSDGTGKNEQFF. CDR3 nucleotide sequence: TGTGCCAGCAGTGATGGGACAGGGAAGAATGAGCAGTTCTTC.

This clonotype was detected a few times. CDR3 sequence: CASSPRRDRDTDTQYF. The CDR3 bases are TGCGCCAGCAGCCCCCGCCGGGACAGGGACACAGATACGCAGTATTTT. This chain links TRBV4-1 with TRBJ2-3; TRBD1 matches at 9 bases. CDR3 length: 16 residues. The germline V gene has CDR1 MGHRA and CDR2 YSYEKL. The trim removed 4 bases at V and 2 bases at J, leaving 7 bases unmatched.

This clonotype was recorded at least ten times. The V call is TRBV5-1, the J call TRBJ1-2; 9 bases fit TRBD1. This CDR3 is 16 amino acids long. J lost 4 bases, V lost 4 bases, and 11 bases had no gene match. Germline CDR1 SGHRS, CDR2 YFSETQ. This chain's CDR3 is CASSTSGTGLVYGYTF. CDR3 DNA sequence: TGCGCCAGCAGCACATCCGGGACAGGGTTGGTCTATGGCTACACCTTC.

This chain connects TRBV20-1 to TRBJ2-1; 9 nucleotides line up with TRBD2. Per germline, CDR1 DFQATT and CDR2 SNEGSKA (reference sequence). V dropped 2 bases and J dropped 10; count of bases not matched to a gene: 15. This CDR3 region has 16 residues. As DNA, the CDR3 is TGCAGTGCTAGACCCCCGGCTAGCGGGGTCGTGTTCGAGCAGTTCTTC. Translated: CSARPPASGVVFEQFF.

This clonotype has only a few counts. The V call is TRBV28, the J call TRBJ2-5; TRBD1 aligns across 9 bases. Germline lookup yields CDR1 MDHEN and CDR2 SYDVKM. CDR3 length equals 17 residues. The ends lost 2 bases at V and 4 bases at J; junction bases unmatched: 11. The CDR3 loop is CASSLRGQGWGGETQYF. The CDR3 nucleotides read TGTGCCAGCAGTTTAAGGGGACAGGGATGGGGGGGAGAGACCCAGTACTTC. The whole variable domain, filled in from reference TRBV28 and TRBJ2-5, reads DVKVTQSSRYLVKRTGEKVFLECVQDMDHENMFWYRQDPGLGLRLIYFSYDVKMKEKGDIPEGYSVSREKKERFSLILESASTNQTSMYLCASSLRGQGWGGETQYFGPGTRLLVL.

This clonotype has a handful of counts. The chain recombines TRBV4-2 with TRBJ1-2; 11 positions match TRBD1. Germline V lookup: CDR1 LGHNA, CDR2 YNFKEQ. The CDR3 extends over 15 amino acids. After removal of 1 base from V and 10 bases from J, the junction contained 8 bases not matched to a gene. CDR3 bases: TGTGCCAGCAGCCAAGCCGGGACAGGGGGTGGGGCCTACACCTTC. It yields the protein CASSQAGTGGGAYTF.